These 20 T cell receptor beta chains were all obtained from the same sample, sequenced in a study of CD8 T cells in ankylosing spondylitis (TCRdb year 2017). Summary of the overall study and its limitations: Blood from ankylosing spondylitis patients appeared to be characterized by a TCR beta motif composed of under 10 highly homologous amino acid variants.

The protocol used for the library was 5' RACE. The run used an Illumina HiSeq 2500. TCRdb handled the public reads itself, with Q25 trimming in fastp and clone calling in MiXCR, and kept productive beta chains. Entries that share a CDR3 protein sequence are merged under the most common genes and DNA. This sample comprises 390,000 or so distinct CDR3 sequences, under 25% of them detected only once. Around 16% of the sample rests with the top ten. For these TCRs, the target antigens are not known. The sequenced sample was blood, either unsorted or a sorted T cell fraction (not recorded which). The receptors originated from a male donor with ankylosing spondylitis.

The V gene is TRBV20-1, the J gene TRBJ1-1, with D uncertain. The CDR3 loop spans 14 amino acids. From germline, CDR1 is DFQATT and CDR2 SNEGSKA (reference sequence). The V end lost 3 bases, the J end lost 4 bases, and 15 bases lay between the germline ends. CDR3 DNA sequence: TGCAGTGCTAGTGGCCCGGGCCCCGTCACTGAAGCTTTCTTT. Protein product: CSASGPGPVTEAFF.

This clonotype was observed a handful of times. The chain is built from TRBV7-3 and TRBJ2-1; no definite D call. From germline, CDR1 is SGHTA and CDR2 FQGTGA. The germline V and J ends were trimmed by 3 bases and 6 bases, with 12 bases remaining between them. The CDR3 extends over 14 amino acids. The CDR3 here is CASSLGSLSNEQFF. CDR3 DNA: TGTGCCAGCAGCTTGGGTAGCTTAAGCAATGAGCAGTTCTTC.

This chain connects TRBV10-3 to TRBJ1-5; the D gene is possibly TRBD1 (5 bases). Germline V gene lookup returns CDR1 ENHRY and CDR2 SYGVKD. The CDR3 extends over 12 amino acids. The V and J ends lost 8 bases and 3 bases respectively, with 8 bases between them. The CDR3 loop reads CAIGATNQPQHF. CDR3 bases: TGTGCCATCGGGGCAACCAATCAGCCCCAGCATTTT.

This clonotype was observed a few times. The chain recombines TRBV20-1 with TRBJ2-3; 13 bases map to TRBD2. The V and J ends lost 5 bases and 3 bases, in that order; junction bases with no gene match: 8. The CDR3 is made up of 16 amino acids. The germline gives CDR1 DFQATT, CDR2 SNEGSKA (reference sequence). CDR3 nucleotide sequence: TGCAGTGCTTGGACTAGCGGGAGTTTGAGGACAGATACGCAGTATTTT. Protein: CSAWTSGSLRTDTQYF.

This clonotype turned up a few times. This chain links TRBV30 with TRBJ1-5; D is possibly TRBD1 (6 bases). The ends were cut back, 5 bases at V and 7 bases at J, with 15 bases in the middle. CDR3 size: 13 residues. CDR1 GTSNPN and CDR2 SVGIG come from the germline V gene (reference sequence). CDR3 bases: TGTGCCTGGGGCCCTTCAGGGGACCAGCCCCAGCATTTT. Residues: CAWGPSGDQPQHF. The variable domain in full, with the rest retrieved from reference TRBV30 and TRBJ1-5, is SQTIHQWPATLVQPVGSPLSLECTVEGTSNPNLYWYRQAAGRGLQLLFYSVGIGQISSEVPQNLSASRPQDRQFILSSKKLLLSDSGFYLCAWGPSGDQPQHFGDGTRLSIL.

This clonotype appeared a few times. V and J are TRBV29-1 and TRBJ2-7, with TRBD2 matching over 9 bases. Germline-derived CDR1 and CDR2 are SQVTM and ANQGSEA. V lost 4 bases and J lost 3; bases outside the gene matches: 10. This CDR3 spans 15 amino acids. In DNA form, the CDR3 reads TGCAGCGTTGCCGAGACTAGCGGCACTTTCTACGAGCAGTACTTC. It encodes CSVAETSGTFYEQYF.

The chain combines TRBV29-1 with TRBJ1-2; TRBD1 matches 7 bases. V gave up 2 bases and J gave up 2 bases; unmatched junction bases: 2. Germline V gives CDR1 SQVTM, CDR2 ANQGSEA. This CDR3 spans 13 amino acids. The CDR3 DNA reads TGCAGCGTTGAACCAGGGGGAAACTATGGCTACACCTTC. This gives the protein CSVEPGGNYGYTF.

The chain uses TRBV28 and TRBJ2-7; 10 nucleotides match TRBD1. Trimming removed 7 bases from V and 6 bases from J; junction bases left unmatched: 6. The CDR3 runs 13 residues. The germline CDR1 and CDR2 sequences are MDHEN and SYDVKM. The CDR3 protein is CASTLGQGTEQYF. CDR3 coding DNA: TGTGCCAGCACCCTGGGACAGGGGACCGAGCAGTACTTC. Looking up the rest from reference TRBV28 and TRBJ2-7 gives the full variable domain: DVKVTQSSRYLVKRTGEKVFLECVQDMDHENMFWYRQDPGLGLRLIYFSYDVKMKEKGDIPEGYSVSREKKERFSLILESASTNQTSMYLCASTLGQGTEQYFGPGTRLTVT.

The J gene is TRBJ1-4, the V gene TRBV29-1; D is perhaps TRBD1 (6 bases). Trimming removed 7 bases at V and 6 bases at J, with 12 bases between. In germline, CDR1 is SQVTM, CDR2 ANQGSEA. This CDR3 spans 12 amino acids. This CDR3 reads CSARGGYEKLFF. CDR3 nucleotides: TGCAGCGCCCGAGGGGGGTATGAAAAACTGTTTTTT.

V is TRBV7-8 and J is TRBJ2-1, with 11 positions matching TRBD2. This CDR3 is 16 amino acids long. Trimming took 3 bases from V and 6 from J; bases not matched to a gene: 7. Per the germline V gene, CDR1 is SGHVS and CDR2 is FQNEAQ. CDR3 protein: CASSFSRLAGSNEQFF. For the CDR3, the DNA is TGTGCCAGCAGCTTCTCAAGACTAGCGGGATCCAATGAGCAGTTCTTC.

This clonotype has ten or more counts. The chain is built from TRBV7-9 and TRBJ2-1, with 14 bases lining up with TRBD2. Looked up from germline, CDR1 is SEHNR and CDR2 is FQNEAQ (reference sequence). The CDR3 is made up of 15 amino acids. The ends lost 5 bases at V and 10 bases at J; junction bases unmatched: 7. Here the CDR3 DNA reads TGTGCCAGCAGCCCCGGGACTAGCGGGAGTTGGGAGCAGTTCTTC. It encodes CASSPGTSGSWEQFF.

This clonotype was observed a few times. This chain joins TRBV7-9 and TRBJ2-2; D might be TRBD2 (5 bases). The CDR3 spans 13 residues. CDR1 is SEHNR and CDR2 is FQNEAQ in the germline V gene (reference sequence). The germline V and J ends were trimmed by 4 bases and 8 bases, with 11 bases remaining between them. The chain's CDR3 is CASSWRLAGELFF. Written as DNA, the CDR3 is TGTGCCAGCAGCTGGAGGCTAGCAGGGGAGCTGTTTTTT. The variable domain in full, with the rest retrieved from reference TRBV7-9 and TRBJ2-2, is DTGVSQNPRHKITKRGQNVTFRCDPISEHNRLYWYRQTLGQGPEFLTYFQNEAQLEKSRLLSDRFSAERPKGSFSTLEIQRTEQGDSAMYLCASSWRLAGELFFGEGSRLTVL.

There are a few counts of this clonotype. The chain has TRBV4-1 and TRBJ1-5; 7 bases are shared with TRBD1. After removal of 1 base from V and 4 bases from J, the junction contained 7 bases not matched to a gene. The CDR3 covers 16 residues. The germline gives CDR1 MGHRA, CDR2 YSYEKL. This CDR3 reads CASSQVPGGSNQPQHF. The CDR3 DNA is TGCGCCAGCAGCCAAGTCCCAGGGGGATCGAATCAGCCCCAGCATTTT.

The rearrangement uses TRBV6-2 or TRBV6-3 and TRBJ1-5, with a weak D call TRBD1 (5 bases). V lost 5 bases to trimming and J lost 7 bases, with 15 bases between them. The germline gives CDR1 MNHEY, CDR2 SVGEGT. CDR3 length equals 14 residues. The CDR3 DNA sequence: TGTGCCAGCAGTGGGACGTCTCGGAGGCAGCCCCAGCATTTT. Its translation: CASSGTSRRQPQHF.

This clonotype was counted only a few times. The V and J genes are TRBV6-2 or TRBV6-3 and TRBJ2-1; D is unclear. The germline gives CDR1 MNHEY, CDR2 SVGEGT. This CDR3 is 13 amino acids long. V was clipped by 6 bases and J by 12 bases, with 18 bases between them. For the CDR3, the DNA is TGTGCCAGCAGCGGAAAAACCCCAATGGGGCAGTTCTTC. It encodes CASSGKTPMGQFF.

This clonotype was picked up a small number of times. The gene calls are TRBV20-1 and TRBJ2-1; D is undetermined. Between the trimmed V and J ends, which lost 5 bases and 0 bases, there was a span of 14 bases. This CDR3 has 15 amino acids. Per the germline V gene, CDR1 is DFQATT and CDR2 is SNEGSKA (reference sequence). The CDR3 bases are TGCAGTGCTCCCCCACTGACTCACTCCTACAATGAGCAGTTCTTC. The encoded protein is CSAPPLTHSYNEQFF.

This clonotype was seen only a few times. The J gene is TRBJ2-1, the V gene TRBV6-2 or TRBV6-3; 8 bases agree with TRBD2. Germline V gene lookup returns CDR1 MNHEY and CDR2 SVGEGT. The CDR3 is 13 residues long. The CDR3 region is CAIGREGLGEQFF. CDR3 DNA: TGTGCAATCGGGAGGGAGGGCCTGGGTGAGCAGTTCTTC.

This clonotype was seen just once. The chain uses TRBV12-3 or TRBV12-4 and TRBJ2-7, with 7 bases identical to TRBD1. The CDR3 sequence is 14 residues long. J was trimmed by 2 bases and V by 6 bases; bases with no gene match: 7. In DNA form, the CDR3 reads TGTGCCAGCAGACCGACAGGGATCCCCTACGAGCAGTACTTC. This gives the protein CASRPTGIPYEQYF.

This clonotype showed up just a few times. The rearrangement uses TRBV5-1 and TRBJ2-3; weak D call: TRBD2 (5 bases). Trimming left V 0 bases short and J 1 base short, with 9 bases between. The CDR3 consists of 15 residues. Looked up from germline, CDR1 is SGHRS and CDR2 is YFSETQ. CDR3 in DNA: TGCGCCAGCAGCTTGGAAGGGCGGGGCACAGATACGCAGTATTTT. Translated: CASSLEGRGTDTQYF.

The chain uses TRBV7-2 and TRBJ1-1; D perhaps matches TRBD1 (6 bases). V lost 4 bases, J lost 4 bases, and 16 bases lay in between. CDR1 is SGHTA and CDR2 is FQGNSA in the germline V gene. The CDR3 sequence is 15 residues long. The CDR3 DNA sequence: TGTGCCAGCAGCTCACTTACAGGGCTCTTCACTGAAGCTTTCTTT. Amino acid sequence: CASSSLTGLFTEAFF.